The clone carrying this TCR beta chain was seen just once. Using immunoSEQ multiplex PCR, the repertoire was profiled, and TCRdb retains in-frame clones only, with some absent. The table lists some 89,000 clones, about 83% of them singletons, with around 14% in the top ten. The sample's time point: pretreatment peripheral blood. Patients presented with locally advanced or metastatic urothelial carcinoma. Per-patient samples, pretreatment and on-treatment, numbered 1 to 8. Germline assignment: CDR1 SNHLY and CDR2 FYNNEI. V was cut by 7 bases and J by 3 bases, with 3 bases left in between. The CDR3 has 10 amino acids. These data are taken from a study of PD-L1 blockade in urothelial cancer.

The receptor's source is a man in his sixties with urothelial cancer. The chain combines TRBV2 with TRBJ2-5; D not resolved. Specimen: PBMCs, collected around atezolizumab (anti-PD-L1) treatment. The CDR3 DNA reads as TGTGCCAGCACCGAAGAGACCCAGTACTTC. Its translation: CASTEETQYF.